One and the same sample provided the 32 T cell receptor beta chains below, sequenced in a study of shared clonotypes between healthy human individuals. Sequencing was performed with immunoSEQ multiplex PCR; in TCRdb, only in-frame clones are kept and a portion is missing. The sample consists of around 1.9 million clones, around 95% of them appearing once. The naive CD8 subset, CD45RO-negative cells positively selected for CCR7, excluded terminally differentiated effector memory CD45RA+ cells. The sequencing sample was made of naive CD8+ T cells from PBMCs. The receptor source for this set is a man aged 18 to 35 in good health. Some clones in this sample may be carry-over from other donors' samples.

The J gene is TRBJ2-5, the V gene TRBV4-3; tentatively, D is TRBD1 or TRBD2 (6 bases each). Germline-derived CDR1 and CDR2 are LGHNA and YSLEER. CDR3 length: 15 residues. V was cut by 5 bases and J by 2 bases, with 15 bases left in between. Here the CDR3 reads CASSEGGRVQETQYF. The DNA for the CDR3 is TGCGCCAGCAGCGAGGGGGGAAGGGTTCAAGAGACCCAGTACTTC.

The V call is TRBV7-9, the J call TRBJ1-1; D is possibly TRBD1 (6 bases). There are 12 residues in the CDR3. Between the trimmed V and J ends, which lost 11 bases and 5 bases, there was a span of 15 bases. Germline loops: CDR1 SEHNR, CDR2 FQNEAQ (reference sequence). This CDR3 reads CAGTGIVTEAFF. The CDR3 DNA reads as TGTGCCGGCACAGGGATAGTGACTGAAGCTTTCTTT.

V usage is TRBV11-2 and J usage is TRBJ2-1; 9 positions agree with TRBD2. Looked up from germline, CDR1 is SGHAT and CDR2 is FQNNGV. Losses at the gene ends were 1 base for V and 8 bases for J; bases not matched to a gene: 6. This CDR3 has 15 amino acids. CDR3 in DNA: TGTGCCAGCAGCTTAGGGACTAGCGCCTTAGATGAGCAGTTCTTC. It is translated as CASSLGTSALDEQFF.

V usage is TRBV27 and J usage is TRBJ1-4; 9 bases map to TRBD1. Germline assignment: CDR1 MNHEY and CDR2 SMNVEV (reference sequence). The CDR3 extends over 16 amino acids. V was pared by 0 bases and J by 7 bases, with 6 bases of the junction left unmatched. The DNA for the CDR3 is TGTGCCAGCAGTTTATCGCCCGGGACAGGGCTTGAAAAACTGTTTTTT. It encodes CASSLSPGTGLEKLFF.

DNA of the CDR3: TGTGCCAGCAGCGGAACCGGGACAGGGGATGAAAAACTGTTTTTT. Amino acid sequence: CASSGTGTGDEKLFF. V and J are TRBV5-4 and TRBJ1-4; 10 positions agree with TRBD1. The CDR3 covers 15 residues. Germline loops: CDR1 SGHNT, CDR2 YYREEE (reference sequence). V lost 4 bases, J lost 6 bases, and 6 bases stayed unmatched.

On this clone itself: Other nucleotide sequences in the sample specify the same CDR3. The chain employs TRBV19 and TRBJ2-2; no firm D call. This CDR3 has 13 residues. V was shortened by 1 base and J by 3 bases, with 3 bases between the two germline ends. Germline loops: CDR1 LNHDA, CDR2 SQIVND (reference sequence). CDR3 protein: CASSIADTGELFF. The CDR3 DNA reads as TGTGCCAGTAGTATAGCAGACACCGGGGAGCTGTTTTTT.

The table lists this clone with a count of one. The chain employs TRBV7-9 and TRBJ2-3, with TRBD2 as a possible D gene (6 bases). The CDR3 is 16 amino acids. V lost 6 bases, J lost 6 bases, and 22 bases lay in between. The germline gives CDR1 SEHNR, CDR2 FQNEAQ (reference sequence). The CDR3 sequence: CASRPPAGPGGDTQYF. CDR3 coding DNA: TGTGCCAGCAGACCTCCGGCCGGGCCTGGGGGGGATACGCAGTATTTT.

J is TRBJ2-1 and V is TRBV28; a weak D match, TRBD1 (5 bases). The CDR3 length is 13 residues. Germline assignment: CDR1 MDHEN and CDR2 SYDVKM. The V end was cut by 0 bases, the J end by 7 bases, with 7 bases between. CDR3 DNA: TGTGCCAGCAGTTTATGGACAGCAAATGAGCAGTTCTTC. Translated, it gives CASSLWTANEQFF.

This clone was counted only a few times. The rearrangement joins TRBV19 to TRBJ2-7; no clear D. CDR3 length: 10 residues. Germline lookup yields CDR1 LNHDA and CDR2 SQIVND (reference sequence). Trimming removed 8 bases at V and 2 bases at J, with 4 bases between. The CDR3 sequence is CASGAYEQYF. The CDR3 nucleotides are TGTGCCAGTGGGGCCTACGAGCAGTACTTC.

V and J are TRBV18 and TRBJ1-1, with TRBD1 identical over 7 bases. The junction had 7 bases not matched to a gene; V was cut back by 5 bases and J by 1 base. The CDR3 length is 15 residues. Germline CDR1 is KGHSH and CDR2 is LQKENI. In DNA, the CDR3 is TGTGCCAGCTCAGCCCGGGACAGATCGAACACTGAAGCTTTCTTT. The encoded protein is CASSARDRSNTEAFF.

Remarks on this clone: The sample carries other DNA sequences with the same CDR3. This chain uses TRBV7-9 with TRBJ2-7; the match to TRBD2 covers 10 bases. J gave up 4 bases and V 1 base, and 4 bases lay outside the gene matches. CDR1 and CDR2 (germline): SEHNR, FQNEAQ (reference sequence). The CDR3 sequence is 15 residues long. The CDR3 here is CASSLGTSGTYEQYF. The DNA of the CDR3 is TGTGCCAGCAGCTTAGGAACTAGCGGGACATACGAGCAGTACTTC.

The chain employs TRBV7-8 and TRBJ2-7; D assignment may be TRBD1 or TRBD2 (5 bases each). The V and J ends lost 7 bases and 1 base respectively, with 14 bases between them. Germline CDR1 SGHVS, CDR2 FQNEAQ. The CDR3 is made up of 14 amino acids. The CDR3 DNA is TGTGCCAGCAAGGCCCAAGGGGAGTCCTACGAGCAGTACTTC. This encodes CASKAQGESYEQYF.

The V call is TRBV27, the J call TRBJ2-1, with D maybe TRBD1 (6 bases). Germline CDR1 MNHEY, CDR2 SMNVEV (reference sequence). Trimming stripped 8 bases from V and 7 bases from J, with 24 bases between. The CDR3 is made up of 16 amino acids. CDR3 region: CASDKTGTFGLNEQFF. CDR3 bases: TGTGCCAGCGATAAAACCGGGACATTTGGGCTGAATGAGCAGTTCTTC.

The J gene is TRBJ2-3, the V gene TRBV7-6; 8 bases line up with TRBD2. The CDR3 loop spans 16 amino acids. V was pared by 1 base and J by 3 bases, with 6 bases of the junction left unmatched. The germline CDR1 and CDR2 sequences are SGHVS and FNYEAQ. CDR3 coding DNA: TGTGCCAGCAGCTTAGACTCCGGGACTAGTACAGATACGCAGTATTTT. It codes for CASSLDSGTSTDTQYF.

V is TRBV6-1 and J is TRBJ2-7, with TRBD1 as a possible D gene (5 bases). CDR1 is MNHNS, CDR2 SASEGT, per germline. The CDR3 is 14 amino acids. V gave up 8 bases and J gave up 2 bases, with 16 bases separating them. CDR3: CASDGHTSPYEQYF. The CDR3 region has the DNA TGTGCCAGCGACGGACACACGAGCCCCTACGAGCAGTACTTC.

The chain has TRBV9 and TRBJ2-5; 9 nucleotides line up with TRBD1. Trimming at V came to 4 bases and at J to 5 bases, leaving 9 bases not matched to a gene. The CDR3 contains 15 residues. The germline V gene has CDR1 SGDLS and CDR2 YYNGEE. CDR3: CASSPGTGRGETQYF. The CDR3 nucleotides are TGTGCCAGCAGCCCCGGGACAGGGCGTGGGGAGACCCAGTACTTC.

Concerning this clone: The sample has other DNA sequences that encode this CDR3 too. This CDR3 reads CASSISISYEQYF. Here the CDR3 DNA reads TGTGCCAGTAGTATTTCCATCTCCTACGAGCAGTACTTC. The chain is built from TRBV19 and TRBJ2-7, with D hard to call. This CDR3 is 13 amino acids long. CDR1 and CDR2 (germline): LNHDA, SQIVND (reference sequence). Between the trimmed V and J ends, which lost 3 bases and 0 bases, there was a span of 6 bases.

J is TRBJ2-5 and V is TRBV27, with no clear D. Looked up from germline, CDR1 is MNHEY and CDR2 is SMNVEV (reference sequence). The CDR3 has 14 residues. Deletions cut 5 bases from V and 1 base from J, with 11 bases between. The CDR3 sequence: CASSPTSLQETQYF. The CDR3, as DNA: TGTGCCAGCAGTCCGACCTCTCTCCAAGAGACCCAGTACTTC.

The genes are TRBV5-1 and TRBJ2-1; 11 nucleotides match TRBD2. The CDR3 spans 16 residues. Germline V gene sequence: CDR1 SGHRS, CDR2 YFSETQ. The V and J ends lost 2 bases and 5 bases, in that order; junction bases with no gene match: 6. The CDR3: CASSFIAGGPNNEQFF. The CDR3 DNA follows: TGCGCCAGCAGCTTTATAGCGGGAGGGCCCAACAATGAGCAGTTCTTC.

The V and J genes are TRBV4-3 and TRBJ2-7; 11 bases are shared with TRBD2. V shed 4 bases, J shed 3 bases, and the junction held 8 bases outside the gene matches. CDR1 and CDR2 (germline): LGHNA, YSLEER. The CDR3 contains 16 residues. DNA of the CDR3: TGCGCCAGCAGCCCCACACTAGCGGGAGTGAGCTACGAGCAGTACTTC. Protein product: CASSPTLAGVSYEQYF.

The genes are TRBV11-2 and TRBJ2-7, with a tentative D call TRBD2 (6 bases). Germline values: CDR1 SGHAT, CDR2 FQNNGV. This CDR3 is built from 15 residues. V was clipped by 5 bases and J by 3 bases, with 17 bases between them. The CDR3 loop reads CASSPGRERFYEQYF. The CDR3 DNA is TGTGCCAGCAGCCCGGGACGGGAGCGATTCTACGAGCAGTACTTC.

CDR3 in amino acids: CASSFYGNNEQFF. The CDR3 DNA sequence: TGTGCCAGCAGTTTTTATGGGAACAATGAGCAGTTCTTC. The chain links TRBV27 to TRBJ2-1; D is unresolved. The CDR3 is 13 residues long. The ends were cut back, 3 bases at V and 5 bases at J, with 8 bases in the middle. Germline CDR1 and CDR2: MNHEY and SMNVEV (reference sequence).

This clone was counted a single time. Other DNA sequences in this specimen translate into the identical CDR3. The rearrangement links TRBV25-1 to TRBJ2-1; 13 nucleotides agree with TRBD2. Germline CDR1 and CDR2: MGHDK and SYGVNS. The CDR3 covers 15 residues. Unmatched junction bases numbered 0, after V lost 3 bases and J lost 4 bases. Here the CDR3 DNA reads TGTGCCAGCAGTGAGGGACTAGCGGGGTACAATGAGCAGTTCTTC. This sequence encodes CASSEGLAGYNEQFF.

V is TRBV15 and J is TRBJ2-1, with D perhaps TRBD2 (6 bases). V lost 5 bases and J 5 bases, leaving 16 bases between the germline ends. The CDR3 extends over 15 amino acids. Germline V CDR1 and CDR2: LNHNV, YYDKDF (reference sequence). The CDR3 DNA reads TGTGCCACCAGCGGGGGGACTCTTCGGAACAATGAGCAGTTCTTC. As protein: CATSGGTLRNNEQFF.

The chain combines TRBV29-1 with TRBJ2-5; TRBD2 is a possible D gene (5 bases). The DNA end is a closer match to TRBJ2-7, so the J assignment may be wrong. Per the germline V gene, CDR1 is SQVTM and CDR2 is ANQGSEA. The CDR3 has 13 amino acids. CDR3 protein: CSVRGSKIYEQYF. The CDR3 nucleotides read TGCAGCGTTCGGGGTAGTAAGATTTACGAGCAGTACTTC.

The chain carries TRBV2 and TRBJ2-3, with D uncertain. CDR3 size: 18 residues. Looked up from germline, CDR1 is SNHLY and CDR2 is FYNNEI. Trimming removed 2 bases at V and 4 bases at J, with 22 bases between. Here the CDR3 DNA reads TGTGCCAGCAGTGAACGCTCCCCGGGTACCTTTCTAGCAGATACGCAGTATTTT. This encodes CASSERSPGTFLADTQYF.

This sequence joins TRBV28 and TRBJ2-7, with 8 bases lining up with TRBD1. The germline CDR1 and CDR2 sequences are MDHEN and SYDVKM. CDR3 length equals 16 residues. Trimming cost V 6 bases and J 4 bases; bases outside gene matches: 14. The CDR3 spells CASRPPPQGAQYEQYF. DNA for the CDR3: TGTGCCAGCAGACCCCCACCGCAGGGGGCACAATACGAGCAGTACTTC.

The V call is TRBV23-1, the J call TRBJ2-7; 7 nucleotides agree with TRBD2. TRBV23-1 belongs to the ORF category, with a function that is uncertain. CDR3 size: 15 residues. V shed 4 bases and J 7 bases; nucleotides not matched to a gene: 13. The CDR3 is CASSPRGGGSKEQYF. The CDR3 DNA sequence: TGCGCCAGCAGTCCCCGAGGTGGCGGGAGTAAAGAGCAGTACTTC.

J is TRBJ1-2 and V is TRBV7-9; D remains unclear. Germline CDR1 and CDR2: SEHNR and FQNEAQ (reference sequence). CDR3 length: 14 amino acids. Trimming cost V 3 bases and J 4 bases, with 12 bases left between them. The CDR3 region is CASSLEGRAYGYTF. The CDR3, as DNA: TGTGCCAGCAGCTTGGAGGGCCGGGCCTATGGCTACACCTTC.

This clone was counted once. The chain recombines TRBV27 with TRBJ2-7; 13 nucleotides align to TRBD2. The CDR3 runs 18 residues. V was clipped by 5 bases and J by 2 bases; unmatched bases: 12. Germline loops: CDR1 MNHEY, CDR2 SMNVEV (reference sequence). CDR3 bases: TGTGCCAGCAGTCCCCAGGGGGCCGGACTAGCGGGAGCCTACGAGCAGTACTTC. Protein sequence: CASSPQGAGLAGAYEQYF.

The CDR3: CASSQESPSGRYEQYF. CDR3 DNA sequence: TGCGCCAGCAGCCAAGAATCGCCTAGCGGGAGATACGAGCAGTACTTC. This sequence joins TRBV4-1 and TRBJ2-7, with TRBD2 identical over 10 bases. The CDR3 length is 16 residues. J lost 4 bases, V lost 0 bases, and 6 bases had no gene match. Looked up from germline, CDR1 is MGHRA and CDR2 is YSYEKL.

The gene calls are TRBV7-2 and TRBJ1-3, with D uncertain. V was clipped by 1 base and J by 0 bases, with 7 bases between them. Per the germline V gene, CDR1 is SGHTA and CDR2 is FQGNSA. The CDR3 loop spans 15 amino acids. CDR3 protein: CASSLGPYSGNTIYF. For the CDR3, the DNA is TGTGCCAGCAGCTTAGGGCCGTACTCTGGAAACACCATATATTTT.